A selection of T cell receptor beta chains follows, all from one sample in a study of metastatic and nonmetastatic thyroid tumors. TCRdb used MiXCR to call clones anew from the PCR reads. The sample carries tens of thousands of clones, 16% recorded once. The sequencing input was blood. Source of these receptors: a male donor with papillary thyroid cancer or a benign thyroid nodule (not recorded which). Some clones in this sample may be carry-over from other donors' samples. Both conserved end residues are part of each CDR3. The order of the fields is D gene, V gene, clone size, J gene, CDR3 DNA, CDR3 protein. D genes are given only for firm matches. Expanded clones are given a class, and other clones once, few, many or no size at all.

-	TRBV4-1	many	TRBJ2-7	TGCGCCAGCAGCCAGCCTGGACTGAGCTCCTACGAGCAGTACTTC	CASSQPGLSSYEQYF
-	TRBV20-1	many	TRBJ2-3	TGCAGTGCTAGAGGATCTGTAGGAAGGACAGATACGCAGTATTTT	CSARGSVGRTDTQYF
-	TRBV6-1	-	TRBJ2-6	TGTGCCAGCGTTGGCTCTTGGGCCAACGTCCTGACTTTT	CASVGSWANVLTF
-	TRBV10-3	many	TRBJ2-7	TGTGCCATTGGGGGGTCAGGCTACGAGCAGTACTTC	CAIGGSGYEQYF
TRBD2	TRBV2	many	TRBJ2-1	TGTGCCAGCAGTGATCCGCGGGAGATCCCTAACAATGAGCAGTTCTTC	CASSDPREIPNNEQFF
TRBD1	TRBV28	medium-sized	TRBJ1-3	TGTGCCAGCAGTTCTCCGGGACAGGGAGGAAACACCATATATTTT	CASSSPGQGGNTIYF
-	TRBV9	many	TRBJ2-7	TGTGCCAGCAGCGGCAGTGGAGGACTCTACGAGCAGTACTTC	CASSGSGGLYEQYF
-	TRBV12-3/TRBV12-4	-	TRBJ1-1	TGTGCCAGCAGTAACACAGGGAGAACTGAAGCTTTCTTT	CASSNTGRTEAFF
-	TRBV29-1	many	TRBJ2-7	TGCAGCGTTTTGGCTGACGAGCAGTACTTC	CSVLADEQYF
-	TRBV27	-	TRBJ2-7	TGTGCCAGCAGCTTATTCGGTCGGGGGCGATCTTCTGGAGAGCAGTACTTC	CASSLFGRGRSSGEQYF
-	TRBV7-9	-	TRBJ2-7	TGTGCCAGCAGCTTACCCATAGTGAACTACGAGCAGTACTTC	CASSLPIVNYEQYF
-	TRBV6-1	few	TRBJ2-7	TGTGCCAGCAACGCGGGGGCTGGGAACGAGCAGTACTTC	CASNAGAGNEQYF
-	TRBV7-6	many	TRBJ2-1	TGTGCCAGCAGCCACCCGAAGAGCGGCAATGAGCAGTTCTTC	CASSHPKSGNEQFF
-	TRBV29-1	many	TRBJ2-4	TGCAGCGTCTTCCTCGTTCTTGGAGACATTCAGTACTTC	CSVFLVLGDIQYF
-	TRBV20-1	many	TRBJ2-2	TGCAGTGCCAATCCTCTAGAGCAGAACACCGGGGAGCTGTTTTTT	CSANPLEQNTGELFF
TRBD1	TRBV5-1	many	TRBJ2-7	TGCGCCAGCAACCCAGGGACAGGGGTTAACGAGCAGTACTTC	CASNPGTGVNEQYF
-	TRBV24-1	-	TRBJ2-7	TGTGCCACCAGTGAGGGCTCCTGCGAGCAGTACTTC	CATSEGSCEQYF
-	TRBV20-1	many	TRBJ1-4	TGCAGTGCTGAGATAGGGGAAAAACTGTTTTTT	CSAEIGEKLFF
-	TRBV6-6	many	TRBJ2-1	TGTGCCAGCAGTTCTCGGGCTACTTCCTACAATGAGCAGTTCTTC	CASSSRATSYNEQFF
-	TRBV6-1	-	TRBJ1-1	TGTGCCAGCAGTACGCCCTTGGCTGAAGCTTTCTTT	CASSTPLAEAFF
-	TRBV29-1	many	TRBJ1-3	TGCAGCGTGGGCTTGGCACCTGGAAACACCATATATTTT	CSVGLAPGNTIYF
-	TRBV5-1	-	TRBJ2-2	TGCGCCAGCAGCAGGGACTCAGGGACCGGGGAGCTGTTTTTT	CASSRDSGTGELFF
TRBD2	TRBV18	many	TRBJ2-1	TGTGCCAGCTCACCACAAGCGGGAGACTATAATGAGCAGTTCTTC	CASSPQAGDYNEQFF
-	TRBV18	many	TRBJ2-3	TGTGCCAGCCCTGAACCGAGCACAGATACGCAGTATTTT	CASPEPSTDTQYF
-	TRBV20-1	many	TRBJ2-7	TGCAGTGCTAGAGATCCGGCTAGCGTCACCTACGAGCAGTACTTC	CSARDPASVTYEQYF
-	TRBV7-2	-	TRBJ1-2	TGTGCCAGCAGCTTACTGGGTAACTATGGCTACACCTTC	CASSLLGNYGYTF
-	TRBV30	-	TRBJ2-5	TGTGCCTGGTCGCGGACGGGGCCGGGAGAGACCCAGTACTTC	CAWSRTGPGETQYF
TRBD2	TRBV30	many	TRBJ2-1	TGTGCCTGGAGCAGACTAGCGGGAGGTCAAGAGCAGTTCTTC	CAWSRLAGGQEQFF
TRBD1	TRBV10-2	-	TRBJ1-6	TGCGCCAGCAGTGATACGGGACAGGGCTACGGGGCACCCCTCCACTTT	CASSDTGQGYGAPLHF
TRBD1	TRBV6-1	few	TRBJ2-1	TGTGCCAGCAGGGACAGGACGGCAGGGGGCCATGAGCAGTTCTTC	CASRDRTAGGHEQFF
-	TRBV28	many	TRBJ2-7	TGTGCCAGCAGTCCTCCACAGTGGACGGAGTCGTACGAGCAGTACTTC	CASSPPQWTESYEQYF
-	TRBV5-1	-	TRBJ2-7	TGCGCCAACAGCTTATGTCTCCGAAGCGGCTACGAGCAGTACTTC	CANSLCLRSGYEQYF
TRBD1	TRBV4-1	many	TRBJ2-7	TGCGCCAGCAGCTACGGGACAGTCCGACGGGCCCAATTATACGAGCAGTACTTC	CASSYGTVRRAQLYEQYF
-	TRBV11-2	few	TRBJ2-7	TGTGCCAGCAGCCCCAATCTAGCGCAGGGTGACGAGCAGTACTTC	CASSPNLAQGDEQYF
-	TRBV6-6	many	TRBJ2-7	TGTGCCAGCAGTTACCCTGAGGACTCGGAGGGTGAGCAGTACTTC	CASSYPEDSEGEQYF
TRBD1	TRBV5-6	many	TRBJ1-2	TGTGCCAGCAGTCTACAGGGGAACTATGGCTACACCTTC	CASSLQGNYGYTF
-	TRBV7-6	many	TRBJ2-2	TGTGCCAGCACCCCAGGAAACACCGGGGAGCTGTTTTTT	CASTPGNTGELFF
-	TRBV18	many	TRBJ1-2	TGTGCCAGCTCACCTACGACAGACCCTTTCTATGGCTACACCTTC	CASSPTTDPFYGYTF
-	TRBV9	medium-sized	TRBJ2-7	TGTGCCAGCAGCGTATCAGGGGCGGAGGCCTACGAGCAGTACTTC	CASSVSGAEAYEQYF
TRBD2	TRBV11-2	many	TRBJ2-3	TGTGCCAGCAGCTCGAGACTAGCGAGTGCCGATACGCAGTATTTT	CASSSRLASADTQYF
-	TRBV3-1	many	TRBJ2-4	TGTGCCAGCAGCCAAGTTTCCAGGAGTAGCGCTAAAAACATTCAGTACTTC	CASSQVSRSSAKNIQYF
-	TRBV10-1	many	TRBJ1-1	TGCGCCAGCAGGATGGACGGGAACACTGAAGCTTTCTTT	CASRMDGNTEAFF
TRBD1	TRBV30	-	TRBJ1-2	TGTGCCTGGAGTTATAAAACAGGGGGTTACGGCTACACCTTC	CAWSYKTGGYGYTF
TRBD1	TRBV28	many	TRBJ1-1	TGTGCCAGCAGTTTCCACGGAGGGGGCCTCACTGAAGCTTTCTTT	CASSFHGGGLTEAFF
-	TRBV6-1	few	TRBJ1-3	TGTGCCAGCAGTGAAGCGCCAAGCTCTGGAAACACCATATATTTT	CASSEAPSSGNTIYF
TRBD1	TRBV12-3/TRBV12-4	many	TRBJ2-2	TGTGCCAGCAGTTCATACGACAGGGGCTTCGGTCCTACCGGGGAGCTGTTTTTT	CASSSYDRGFGPTGELFF
-	TRBV6-5	many	TRBJ1-1	TGTGCCAGCAGTTACGGGGGGTCGAACACTGAAGCTTTCTTT	CASSYGGSNTEAFF
-	TRBV5-1	many	TRBJ1-1	TGCGCCAGCAGCTTGCACGAGGGGATAGACACTGAAGCTTTCTTT	CASSLHEGIDTEAFF
-	TRBV15	-	TRBJ2-3	TGTGCCACCAGCAGAGATGTGGGAGATACGCAGTATTTT	CATSRDVGDTQYF
-	TRBV28	-	TRBJ2-7	TGTGCCAGCAGCAGCTCGGACGTCTCCTACGAGCAGTATTTC	CASSSSDVSYEQYF
-	TRBV7-8	many	TRBJ2-1	TGTGCCAGCAGCTTAGGGTGGGATGAGCAGTTCTTC	CASSLGWDEQFF
TRBD1	TRBV19	-	TRBJ1-1	TGCGCCAGTACCCGACAGGGTGCTTTGAACACTGAAGCTTTCTTT	CASTRQGALNTEAFF
TRBD1	TRBV7-9	many	TRBJ1-1	TGTGCCAGCAGCTTATCCAGGGGGCGGGAAGCTTTCTTT	CASSLSRGREAFF
-	TRBV30	many	TRBJ1-1	TGTGCCTGGAGTGACCCACCCCCTAGATACACTGAAGCTTTCTTT	CAWSDPPPRYTEAFF
TRBD2	TRBV30	-	TRBJ2-1	TGTGCCTGGAGTCCCAAGGGACTAGCATCAGTAACCAATGAGCAGTTCTTC	CAWSPKGLASVTNEQFF